These 24 T cell receptor beta chains came from one sample sequenced in a study of blood T cell repertoires in COVID-19. TCRdb keeps only in-frame clones here, not all; method: immunoSEQ multiplex PCR. The table lists fewer than 60,000 clones, 85% of them singletons. The sequenced sample consisted of peripheral blood. These receptors came from a man in his 60s with acute or convalescent COVID-19.

The rearrangement links TRBV19 to TRBJ1-2; the D is unclear. This CDR3 spans 16 amino acids. V was clipped by 0 bases and J by 1 base, with 12 bases between them. Germline lookup yields CDR1 LNHDA and CDR2 SQIVND (reference sequence). The CDR3 here is CASSIDLEGSNYGYTF. In DNA form, the CDR3 reads TGTGCCAGTAGTATAGATCTAGAGGGCAGTAACTATGGCTACACCTTC.

The chain couples TRBV24-1 to TRBJ2-2; TRBD2 might be the D (6 bases). The CDR3 totals 17 residues. Trimming cost V 0 bases and J 4 bases, with 14 bases left between them. The germline gives CDR1 KGHDR, CDR2 SFDVKD. This chain's CDR3 is CATSDLKSGGVTGELFF. The CDR3, as DNA: TGTGCCACCAGTGATTTGAAGTCAGGCGGGGTCACCGGGGAGCTGTTTTTT.

This clone was recorded a few times. The genes are TRBV14 and TRBJ2-7, with no clear D. The CDR3 loop spans 13 amino acids. Trimming removed 1 base from V and 2 bases from J, with 6 bases in between. CDR1 and CDR2 (germline): SGHDN, FVKESK. The CDR3 sequence: CASSQGATYEQYF. The CDR3 DNA sequence: TGTGCCAGCAGCCAAGGGGCCACCTACGAGCAGTACTTC.

V usage is TRBV27 and J usage is TRBJ2-7; TRBD2 agrees at 10 bases. Germline V gives CDR1 MNHEY, CDR2 SMNVEV (reference sequence). This CDR3 is 14 amino acids long. The V segment lost 7 bases and the J segment 4 bases; nucleotides outside the gene matches: 7. The CDR3 loop is CASKLLAGRYEQYF. The CDR3 DNA sequence: TGTGCCAGCAAGCTACTAGCGGGAAGATACGAGCAGTACTTC.

The genes are TRBV2 and TRBJ1-6; TRBD1 matches at 7 bases. The germline gives CDR1 SNHLY, CDR2 FYNNEI. V gave up 3 bases and J gave up 8 bases; unmatched junction bases: 1. This CDR3 has 13 residues. The CDR3 DNA is TGTGCCAGCAGTGACAGGGGGGATTCACCCCTCCACTTT. This codes for CASSDRGDSPLHF.

V is TRBV5-4 and J is TRBJ2-7; maybe TRBD2 (6 bases). Trimming cost V 2 bases and J 0 bases, with 9 bases left between them. CDR3 length: 14 residues. Germline lookup yields CDR1 SGHNT and CDR2 YYREEE (reference sequence). The CDR3 DNA sequence: TGTGCCAGCAGCTTAGCCGGGAGCTCCTACGAGCAGTACTTC. Translated, it gives CASSLAGSSYEQYF.

This clone was found once. The J gene is TRBJ2-7, the V gene TRBV28; 9 positions agree with TRBD1. V shed 8 bases, J shed 4 bases, and the junction held 12 bases outside the gene matches. This CDR3 region has 15 residues. Germline loops: CDR1 MDHEN, CDR2 SYDVKM. CDR3 loop: CASLASGTGLYEQYF. The CDR3, as DNA: TGTGCCAGCCTAGCTTCCGGGACAGGGTTATACGAGCAGTACTTC.

The chain has TRBV29-1 and TRBJ2-7; 9 nucleotides agree with TRBD1. The trim removed 7 bases at V and 6 bases at J, leaving 7 bases unmatched. Germline V gene sequence: CDR1 SQVTM, CDR2 ANQGSEA. The CDR3 consists of 12 residues. The CDR3 loop is CSALQGAREQYF. The CDR3 bases are TGCAGCGCCTTACAGGGGGCCCGCGAGCAGTACTTC.

The genes are TRBV4-1 and TRBJ2-3; 7 bases fit TRBD2. Trimming at V came to 0 bases and at J to 6 bases, leaving 15 bases not matched to a gene. Germline values: CDR1 MGHRA, CDR2 YSYEKL. The CDR3 sequence is 18 residues long. The CDR3 protein is CASSQEGPRAGDLDTQYF. CDR3 in DNA: TGCGCCAGCAGCCAAGAAGGGCCCCGGGCGGGAGACTTGGATACGCAGTATTTT.

The chain combines TRBV5-1 with TRBJ2-7, with TRBD2 identical over 12 bases. CDR1 is SGHRS and CDR2 is YFSETQ in the germline V gene. V lost 0 bases, J lost 2 bases, and 6 bases stayed unmatched. The CDR3 covers 17 residues. The CDR3 nucleotides read TGCGCCAGCAGCTTGGTGGCTAGCGGGAGGGCCCCCTACGAGCAGTACTTC. Its translation: CASSLVASGRAPYEQYF.

The V and J genes are TRBV28 and TRBJ1-5; D is uncertain. This CDR3 comprises 12 residues. Germline CDR1 reads MDHEN; CDR2 reads SYDVKM. V was clipped by 7 bases and J by 7 bases, with 11 bases between them. In DNA, the CDR3 is TGTGCCAGCACCTTGAGGTCCCAGCCCCAGCATTTT. Its translation is CASTLRSQPQHF.

This clone was observed once. This chain links TRBV28 with TRBJ1-5, with 8 bases fitting TRBD1. CDR1 is MDHEN and CDR2 is SYDVKM in the germline V gene. The J segment lost 2 bases and the V segment lost 7 bases, leaving 19 bases of the junction unmatched. The CDR3 sequence is 19 residues long. Here the CDR3 DNA reads TGTGCCAGCACGCCGACTCCGGGACAGGTTTTAATTGGCAATCAGCCCCAGCATTTT. This codes for CASTPTPGQVLIGNQPQHF. The full variable domain, completed using reference TRBV28 and TRBJ1-5, is DVKVTQSSRYLVKRTGEKVFLECVQDMDHENMFWYRQDPGLGLRLIYFSYDVKMKEKGDIPEGYSVSREKKERFSLILESASTNQTSMYLCASTPTPGQVLIGNQPQHFGDGTRLSIL.

The chain joins TRBV7-3 to TRBJ2-1, with 7 bases lining up with TRBD2. This CDR3 is 15 amino acids long. From germline, CDR1 is SGHTA and CDR2 FQGTGA. J gave up 7 bases and V 5 bases, and 11 bases lay outside the gene matches. CDR3 sequence: CASSPLAGPWNEQFF. The CDR3 DNA sequence: TGTGCCAGCAGCCCATTAGCGGGCCCCTGGAATGAGCAGTTCTTC.

This clone was found once. The V and J genes are TRBV19 and TRBJ2-7; the D gene is possibly TRBD1 (5 bases). V lost 1 base, J lost 4 bases, and 8 bases lay in between. Germline-derived CDR1 and CDR2 are LNHDA and SQIVND (reference sequence). The CDR3 totals 13 residues. The CDR3 is CASSIGAGYEQYF. The CDR3, as DNA: TGTGCCAGTAGTATAGGCGCAGGGTACGAGCAGTACTTC.

The chain combines TRBV28 with TRBJ2-1; TRBD2 aligns across 7 bases. V trimming: 6 bases; J trimming: 9 bases; junction bases outside the gene matches: 11. The CDR3 contains 14 residues. Germline assignment: CDR1 MDHEN and CDR2 SYDVKM. CDR3 amino acids: CASRPTGGVREQFF. CDR3 sequence (DNA): TGTGCCAGCAGGCCCACTGGGGGGGTTCGTGAGCAGTTCTTC.

The chain carries TRBV11-2 and TRBJ1-2; possible D gene TRBD1, 5 bases. This CDR3 contains 14 residues. Germline V gene lookup returns CDR1 SGHAT and CDR2 FQNNGV. The ends were cut back, 5 bases at V and 7 bases at J, with 17 bases in the middle. CDR3 loop: CASSPVLGAIGYTF. As DNA, the CDR3 is TGTGCCAGCAGCCCAGTACTTGGGGCTATTGGCTACACCTTC.

The chain is built from TRBV27 and TRBJ2-7, with 8 bases identical to TRBD1. CDR1 and CDR2 from the germline V gene are MNHEY and SMNVEV (reference sequence). The CDR3 length is 17 residues. The junction had 19 bases not matched to a gene; V was cut back by 5 bases and J by 7 bases. The CDR3 bases are TGTGCCAGCAGTATTCAAACAACACGGACAGGGCCCTGGGAGCAGTACTTC. Protein product: CASSIQTTRTGPWEQYF.

The rearrangement uses TRBV7-6 and TRBJ2-5, with 10 bases lining up with TRBD2. Trimming cost V 4 bases and J 5 bases; bases outside gene matches: 4. Per germline, CDR1 SGHVS and CDR2 FNYEAQ. This CDR3 comprises 14 residues. Here the CDR3 DNA reads TGTGCCAGCAGCTCTAGCGGGAGAATGGAGACCCAGTACTTC. It encodes CASSSSGRMETQYF.

The rearrangement joins TRBV3-1 (or the pseudogene TRBV3-2) to TRBJ2-1; 9 bases fit TRBD2. CDR3 length: 17 amino acids. Germline CDR1 reads LGHDT; CDR2 reads YNNKEL (reference sequence). After removal of 0 bases from V and 7 bases from J, the junction contained 10 bases not matched to a gene. CDR3 residues: CASSQEGSGSLGNEQFF. In nucleotides, the CDR3 is TGTGCCAGCAGCCAAGAGGGTAGCGGGAGTCTGGGGAATGAGCAGTTCTTC.

J is TRBJ2-3 and V is TRBV5-1; TRBD2 might be the D (5 bases). Trimming stripped 4 bases from V and 1 base from J, with 10 bases between. This CDR3 comprises 14 residues. Germline loops: CDR1 SGHRS, CDR2 YFSETQ. CDR3 DNA: TGCGCCAGCAGCGACCGGGGAGGCACAGATACGCAGTATTTT. Translated: CASSDRGGTDTQYF. The full variable domain, with the rest looked up from reference TRBV5-1 and TRBJ2-3, is KAGVTQTPRYLIKTRGQQVTLSCSPISGHRSVSWYQQTPGQGLQFLFEYFSETQRNKGNFPGRFSGRQFSNSRSEMNVSTLELGDSALYLCASSDRGGTDTQYFGPGTRLTVL.

This clone has more than one count but fewer than ten. The genes are TRBV7-2 and TRBJ2-7, with D perhaps matching TRBD2 (5 bases). Germline V gene sequence: CDR1 SGHTA, CDR2 FQGNSA. There are 13 residues in the CDR3. Trimming stripped 1 base from V and 7 bases from J, with 11 bases between. The CDR3 coding sequence is TGTGCCAGCAGCTTAGGCTACCAGCGGGAGCAGTACTTC. Amino acids: CASSLGYQREQYF.

The chain uses TRBV4-1 and TRBJ1-4; D remains unclear. The V end was cut by 2 bases, the J end by 0 bases, with 19 bases between. The germline gives CDR1 MGHRA, CDR2 YSYEKL. CDR3 length equals 19 residues. CDR3 amino acids: CASSQFEGLPLATNEKLFF. CDR3 DNA sequence: TGCGCCAGCAGCCAATTTGAGGGCCTCCCCCTCGCAACTAATGAAAAACTGTTTTTT.

This chain connects TRBV13 to TRBJ2-2; D uncertain. The CDR3 extends over 14 amino acids. V was pared by 2 bases and J by 5 bases, with 9 bases between. CDR1 and CDR2 (germline): PRHDT, FYEKMQ (reference sequence). CDR3 DNA: TGTGCCAGCAGCTTATTTCCGACAACCGGGGAGCTGTTTTTT. This codes for CASSLFPTTGELFF.

The chain employs TRBV27 and TRBJ2-7; TRBD1 matches at 7 bases. The germline V gene encodes CDR1 MNHEY and CDR2 SMNVEV (reference sequence). V shed 6 bases, J shed 3 bases, and the junction held 17 bases outside the gene matches. This CDR3 is built from 17 residues. CDR3 protein: CASRIKPRQGGFYEQYF. The CDR3 DNA reads as TGTGCCAGCAGGATAAAGCCCAGACAGGGTGGGTTCTACGAGCAGTACTTC.